Reported below is one T cell receptor beta chain. Its antigen target is currently unknown. Per-nucleotide qualities are absent, and no much larger clonotype sits a single base away. The library was generated by the immunoSEQ multiplex PCR assay. A mixture of 60 forward primers for TCR Vbeta segments and 13 reverse primers for TCR Jbeta segments was used in the multiplex PCR. The CDR3 region of rearranged TCR beta genes was amplified from genomic DNA with a multiplex PCR assay. On the Illumina HiSeq System, the amplified TCR beta libraries were sequenced as 87-base-pair reads. The authors' analysis ran thus. A later analysis tallied 75 million to 95 million unique TCR beta chains across the 600 to 700 repertoires, and 10 million to 11 million of those chains were shared by two or more donors. Raw reads were error-corrected and collapsed into unique sequences with a nearest-neighbor algorithm that merged closely related sequences to remove PCR and sequencing errors. To assign V, D and J gene segments, CDR3 sequences were aligned to IMGT reference sequences. For a sequence to be retained, at least a six-nucleotide match to both a V gene segment and a J gene segment was required. Rearrangements were classified as productive when the CDR3 lacked stop codons and remained in frame with V and J, and all other rearrangements were classified as non-productive. Following IMGT convention, CDR3 was defined as the stretch from the second conserved V-encoded cysteine up to the conserved J-encoded phenylalanine. Sequences without an unambiguous match to a single V gene segment were excluded from the earlier analysis of a few hundred of the donors. An earlier analysis of 550 to 650 of the donors classified V segments as functional when productive rearrangements were above 56.7% and as segregating when the standard deviation between donors was above 5%. To diagnose cytomegalovirus status from the catalog of TCR beta chain sequences, a statistical classification framework was built. A later analysis assigned V and J genes by comparing TCR nucleotide sequences with IMGT/GENE-DB human TR gene sequences. In a later analysis, CDR3 sequences and most-parsimonious VDJ recombination scenarios were assigned using the TCRdist pipeline. In a later analysis, every TCR beta chain was defined by the combination of its CDR3 amino acid sequence and its V-gene family, and reads without a unique V-gene family were dropped. To address suspected cross-contamination and a sequencing artifact, a later analysis removed approximately 590 highly shared, low-generation-probability nucleotide sequences. In a later analysis, a clonal expansion index was calculated for each public chain from normalized within-repertoire ranks of inferred template counts. In a later analysis, generation probabilities were computed with a VDJ recombination model fitted to out-of-frame rearrangements, and the resulting probabilities were checked against IGoR. A later analysis scored TCR-TCR, TCR-HLA and TCR-CMV co-occurrence with hypergeometric tests, applying a repertoire-size bias correction to TCR pairs. A later analysis estimated false discovery rates by permuting HLA or CMV assignments 20 times. A later analysis grouped co-occurring TCRs with DBSCAN, adding TCRdist sequence similarity when clustering within HLA-allele-positive subsets. For co-occurrence clustering, repertoires with fewer than 30,000 or more than 120,000 public chains were excluded, along with five repertoires with anomalous nucleotide sharing. Not all clones reach the TCRdb copy of this immuneACCESS table, which keeps in-frame sequences only. Checked studies attribute under half of the gap to unresolved V genes and leave the rest unexplained. V, J and clone size were drawn from that table, and D and trimming were deduced from the DNA. The sample table records some 200,000 clones; over 75% of these occur just once. The ten largest make up 0.2% to 0.3% of the sample.

These data are taken from a study of cytomegalovirus exposure and HLA in healthy donors (dated by TCRdb to between 2016 and 2019). Some background on the complete study: In an earlier analysis of roughly 500 of the donors, around 290 Gb of sequence data and 95 million to 130 million unique TCR beta sequences from approximately 180 million T cells were reported. In an earlier analysis of several hundred of the donors, high-throughput TCR beta sequencing was used to judge whether each TCR beta V gene segment behaved as functional or pseudogenic. The number of typed donors differed by locus: about 629-630 for A, B, C, DRB1 and DQB1; 522 for DQA1; approximately 600 for DPA1; and 400 to 480 for DPB1. Across 398 genotyped donors of the cohort, an average of approximately 240,000 unique TCR beta nucleotide sequences per donor were sequenced, and roughly 18% of those sequences were non-productive. The study aimed to test whether cataloging public T cell receptors could reveal signatures of past pathogen exposure. Rather than drawing on any new phenotypic data, the later analysis identified candidate immune exposures from TCR beta sequences and the way those sequences occurred across donors. The T cell repertoires of 666 subjects were profiled by immunosequencing and related to cytomegalovirus serostatus. To study patterns of TCR occurrence, a later analysis re-analyzed previously published TCR beta repertoires from 550 to 800 donors and added high-resolution HLA genotyping. To predict cytomegalovirus infection status, the study combined high-throughput TCR immunosequencing, statistical association of individual TCRs with disease status, and machine learning. Among the approximately 400 genotyped donors, around 81% belonged to the genetic ancestry cluster associated with self-reported Caucasian donors. HLA typing covered class I and class II loci at four-digit resolution. Donor age, sex, ethnicity and CMV serostatus were compiled alongside the repertoire data. Five DR-DQ haplotypes were treated as single units for association and clustering because of strong linkage in the cohort. Every repertoire in the discovery cohort had been generated on one and the same sequencing platform. A later genetic analysis took genome-wide SNP genotypes for about 55% of the 666 donors and used that subset as a discovery cohort. Besides the first cohort of 500 to 700 subjects, a separate validation cohort made up of roughly 120 different subjects was used. An early release that covered about 600 HLA-typed donors contained about 300 gigabases of sequencing data and tens of millions of unique TCR sequences.

The full study reports these points: According to the authors, the approach could potentially be generalized to other disease states and immunological phenotypes. Because the 87-base-pair reads could not distinguish some IMGT-functional V segments, including TRBV6-2 and TRBV6-3, those segments were excluded. While some public TCRs were present in many individuals, most TCR sequences turned up only very rarely across donors. Compared with equally common non-associated chains, HLA-associated TCR beta chains in a later analysis were more clonally expanded and had lower generation probabilities. The cohort was sequenced for TCR beta chains only, and without alpha or paired-chain data the features that could be detected were limited. In a later analysis, the rate of TCR association differed among HLA loci, with DRB1 alleles having the most associated TCRs and HLA-C alleles having the fewest. HLA typing was unavailable for some donors at each locus, so association tests used only the typed subset. In a later analysis, some 17,000 TCR beta sequences were associated with specific HLA alleles at a false discovery rate of 0.05. A cluster of highly shared sequence variants was judged likely to be a technical artifact of the sequencing pipeline. The presence/absence analyses assumed that sequencing depth was roughly uniform across donors, and that assumption may not be true. Three of the identified cytomegalovirus-associated TCR beta chains were confirmed in vitro to be specific for cytomegalovirus antigens. Several of the top co-occurrence clusters appeared to be linked to parvovirus B19, influenza, CMV and Epstein-Barr virus, according to a later analysis. Linkage disequilibrium might explain the correlated functional status among segregating V segments, but an unknown experimental factor could not be excluded. The study gave a list of about 170 TCR beta chains associated with cytomegalovirus. Broadly in line with IMGT annotations, most TCR beta V segments showed up in productive rearrangements about 90% or about 30% of the time in an earlier analysis of under 700 of the donors. CMV serostatus was the only immune exposure information available for the cohort. According to a later analysis, most CMV-associated TCR beta chains appeared to be HLA-restricted, and the HLA associations seemed to be driven largely by CMV exposure. A later genetic analysis reported fewer N-insertions in productive TCRs among donors in an Asian-associated ancestry cluster than the roughly 620-donor mean. In both the original and validation cohorts, the classifier was reported to diagnose cytomegalovirus status with high specificity and sensitivity. A later genetic analysis associated a missense DCLRE1C variant with V-gene and J-gene trimming of TCR beta chains, and an independent cohort replicated the association. The earlier analysis of some 560 of the donors excluded fewer than 20 rarely observed V segments, including chromosome 9 orphons, because counts were too low. When HLA alleles, especially DR and DQ, strongly co-occurred, TCR associations were difficult to assign to individual alleles. A further reported finding was that TCR beta sequences accurately predicted the HLA-A and HLA-B alleles for most subjects in the first cohort.

The cohort consisted of more than 650 healthy bone marrow donors. At the time of sampling, every cohort member was nominally healthy, though immune exposures that went unrecorded were likely present. The donor was CMV seronegative and was included in the group of over 300 seronegative cohort members. A peripheral blood sample was provided by each donor, and peripheral blood mononuclear cells were used for TCR beta sequencing. The Qiagen DNeasy Blood Extraction Kit was used to extract genomic DNA from the blood cell samples. Measured from the cysteine to the phenylalanine, the CDR3 is 12 residues long. Just the 36-base CDR3 DNA is kept, in frame starting at base 1. V loses 4 bases, J loses 5 bases, and the germline ends lie 11 bases apart. Based on the germline V gene, the CDR1 and CDR2 sequences are SQVTM and ANQGSEA.

Specimen: PBMCs. This TCR was sampled from a girl in the first two years of life in good health and CMV-seronegative. The rearranged chain carries TRBV29-1 and TRBJ1-1; the D gene identity is not certain. The CDR3 region has the sequence CSVAGFRTEAFF. The DNA sequence follows: TGCAGCGTTGCGGGGTTCCGGACTGAAGCTTTCTTT. Reference TRBV29-1 and TRBJ1-1 proteins supply the regions before and after the CDR3; the full variable domain is: SAVISQKPSRDICQRGTSLTIQCQVDSQVTMMFWYRQQPGQSLTLIATANQGSEATYESGFVIDKFPISRPNLTFSTLTVSNMSPEDSSIYLCSVAGFRTEAFFGQGTRLTVV.